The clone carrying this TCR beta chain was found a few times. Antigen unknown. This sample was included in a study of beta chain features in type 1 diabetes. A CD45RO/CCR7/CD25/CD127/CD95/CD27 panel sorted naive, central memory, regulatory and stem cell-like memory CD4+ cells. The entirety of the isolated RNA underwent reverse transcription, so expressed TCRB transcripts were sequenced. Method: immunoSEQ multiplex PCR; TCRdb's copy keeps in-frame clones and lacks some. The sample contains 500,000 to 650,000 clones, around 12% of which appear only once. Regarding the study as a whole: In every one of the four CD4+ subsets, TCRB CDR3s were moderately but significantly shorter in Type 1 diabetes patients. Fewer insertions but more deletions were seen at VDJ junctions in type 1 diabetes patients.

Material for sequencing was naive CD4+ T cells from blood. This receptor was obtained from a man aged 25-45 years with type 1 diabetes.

The CDR3, as DNA: TGTGGCCCTATGAGGGTAGGCTCCTACGAGCAGTACTTC. It translates to CGPMRVGSYEQYF. This chain connects TRBV7-7 to TRBJ2-7; possibly TRBD2 for D (5 bases). The germline V gene encodes CDR1 SSHAT and CDR2 FNYEAQ (reference sequence). CDR3 length equals 13 residues.